A selection of T cell receptor beta chains follows, all from one sample in a study of identifying expanded T cells in peripheral blood. Assay: immunoSEQ multiplex PCR; the TCRdb copy retains only in-frame clones and omits some. Among 100,000 to 150,000 clones listed, around four fifths were seen once. The sample taken for sequencing was blood. All receptors derive from a person aged 18-70 years in good health. Both conserved end residues are part of each CDR3. The order of the fields is V gene, J gene, clone size, D gene, CDR3 protein, CDR3 DNA. D genes are given only for firm matches. Size values are once, few and many counts, or a class for expanded clones, and some rows have none.

v_call: TRBV7-8; j_call: TRBJ1-3; clone_size: once; d_call: -; cdr3_aa: CASSLGWASSSGNTIYF; cdr3_nt: TGTGCCAGCAGCTTAGGGTGGGCCTCAAGCTCTGGAAACACCATATATTTT
v_call: TRBV6-5; j_call: TRBJ2-7; clone_size: -; d_call: -; cdr3_aa: CASSYKGTGEQYF; cdr3_nt: TGTGCCAGCAGTTACAAGGGGACGGGCGAGCAGTACTTC
v_call: TRBV5-5; j_call: TRBJ1-2; clone_size: -; d_call: -; cdr3_aa: CASSLLTGSLLNYGYTF; cdr3_nt: TGTGCCAGCAGCTTGTTAACAGGGTCGTTGCTTAACTATGGCTACACCTTC
v_call: TRBV4-1; j_call: TRBJ1-1; clone_size: -; d_call: -; cdr3_aa: CASSQYNTEAFF; cdr3_nt: TGCGCCAGCAGCCAATACAACACTGAAGCTTTCTTT
v_call: TRBV2; j_call: TRBJ1-1; clone_size: -; d_call: -; cdr3_aa: CASLGETAEAFF; cdr3_nt: TGTGCCAGCTTGGGAGAGACAGCCGAAGCTTTCTTT
v_call: TRBV11-2; j_call: TRBJ2-1; clone_size: -; d_call: -; cdr3_aa: CASSLWGQGKGNEQFF; cdr3_nt: TGTGCCAGCAGCTTATGGGGTCAGGGCAAGGGGAATGAGCAGTTCTTC
v_call: TRBV5-4; j_call: TRBJ1-4; clone_size: -; d_call: -; cdr3_aa: CASSPRDLSEKLFF; cdr3_nt: TGTGCCAGCAGCCCGCGGGACCTGAGTGAAAAACTGTTTTTT
v_call: TRBV6-6; j_call: TRBJ1-6; clone_size: once; d_call: TRBD1; cdr3_aa: CASTDRSDRANSPLHF; cdr3_nt: TGTGCCAGCACCGACCGATCGGACAGGGCTAATTCACCCCTCCACTTT
v_call: TRBV30; j_call: TRBJ1-1; clone_size: -; d_call: -; cdr3_aa: CAWSVHGGGGTEAFF; cdr3_nt: TGTGCCTGGAGTGTACACGGGGGGGGCGGCACTGAAGCTTTCTTT
v_call: TRBV7-9; j_call: TRBJ1-3; clone_size: -; d_call: -; cdr3_aa: CASRPKDRLGNTIYF; cdr3_nt: TGTGCCAGCAGACCAAAGGACCGGCTCGGAAACACCATATATTTT
v_call: TRBV11-3; j_call: TRBJ1-6; clone_size: -; d_call: -; cdr3_aa: CASSLDLRDGNSPLHF; cdr3_nt: TGTGCCAGCAGCTTAGATCTGCGCGACGGGAATTCACCCCTCCACTTT
v_call: TRBV7-2; j_call: TRBJ1-1; clone_size: -; d_call: -; cdr3_aa: CASSLERDLEAFF; cdr3_nt: TGTGCCAGCAGCTTGGAAAGGGACTTAGAAGCTTTCTTT
v_call: TRBV6-5; j_call: TRBJ1-2; clone_size: -; d_call: TRBD1; cdr3_aa: CASRQTGANYGYTF; cdr3_nt: TGTGCCAGCAGGCAGACAGGGGCTAACTATGGCTACACCTTC
v_call: TRBV11-1; j_call: TRBJ1-3; clone_size: -; d_call: -; cdr3_aa: CASSLGRTSSGNTIYF; cdr3_nt: TGTGCCAGCAGCTTAGGGCGGACGAGCTCTGGAAACACCATATATTTT
v_call: TRBV27; j_call: TRBJ1-3; clone_size: -; d_call: -; cdr3_aa: CASSSTDAGNTIYF; cdr3_nt: TGTGCCAGCAGTTCGACGGACGCTGGAAACACCATATATTTT
v_call: TRBV6-5; j_call: TRBJ1-2; clone_size: -; d_call: -; cdr3_aa: CASSYSWGFYGYTF; cdr3_nt: TGTGCCAGCAGTTACTCCTGGGGGTTCTATGGCTACACCTTC
v_call: TRBV2; j_call: TRBJ1-5; clone_size: -; d_call: TRBD1; cdr3_aa: CAVGTAENQPQHF; cdr3_nt: TGTGCCGTCGGGACAGCTGAAAATCAGCCCCAGCATTTT
v_call: TRBV11-3; j_call: TRBJ2-2; clone_size: once; d_call: TRBD2; cdr3_aa: CASSLAGVNTGELFF; cdr3_nt: TGTGCCAGCAGCCTGGCGGGGGTAAACACCGGGGAGCTGTTTTTT
v_call: TRBV7-2; j_call: TRBJ1-4; clone_size: -; d_call: -; cdr3_aa: CASSPRQRATNEKLFF; cdr3_nt: TGTGCCAGCAGCCCCCGACAGCGGGCAACTAATGAAAAACTGTTTTTT
v_call: TRBV27; j_call: TRBJ2-1; clone_size: -; d_call: TRBD1; cdr3_aa: CASWQGALAGHEQFF; cdr3_nt: TGTGCCAGCTGGCAGGGGGCTCTCGCGGGGCATGAGCAGTTCTTC
v_call: TRBV7-9; j_call: TRBJ2-1; clone_size: once; d_call: -; cdr3_aa: CASSFQGLYNEQFF; cdr3_nt: TGTGCCAGCAGCTTCCAGGGACTTTACAATGAGCAGTTCTTC
v_call: TRBV4-3; j_call: TRBJ1-2; clone_size: once; d_call: TRBD1; cdr3_aa: CASSQETGYKEGYTF; cdr3_nt: TGCGCCAGCAGCCAGGAGACAGGGTACAAAGAGGGCTACACCTTC
v_call: TRBV7-8; j_call: TRBJ2-7; clone_size: -; d_call: -; cdr3_aa: CASSLGGRGSYEQYF; cdr3_nt: TGTGCCAGCAGCTTAGGAGGCCGGGGCTCCTACGAGCAGTACTTC
v_call: TRBV9; j_call: TRBJ1-2; clone_size: -; d_call: -; cdr3_aa: CASSVGRGNYGYTF; cdr3_nt: TGTGCCAGCAGCGTAGGAAGGGGAAACTATGGCTACACCTTC
v_call: TRBV27; j_call: TRBJ1-4; clone_size: -; d_call: -; cdr3_aa: CASRKNTFGGPNEKLFF; cdr3_nt: TGTGCCAGCCGAAAAAACACCTTCGGGGGCCCTAATGAAAAACTGTTTTTT
v_call: TRBV5-5; j_call: TRBJ1-1; clone_size: -; d_call: -; cdr3_aa: CASSLGSYVNGAFF; cdr3_nt: TGTGCCAGCAGTTTGGGAAGTTACGTTAACGGAGCTTTCTTT
v_call: TRBV30; j_call: TRBJ1-3; clone_size: -; d_call: -; cdr3_aa: CAWSVPTYSGNTIYF; cdr3_nt: TGTGCCTGGAGTGTTCCGACCTACTCTGGAAACACCATATATTTT
v_call: TRBV15; j_call: TRBJ2-5; clone_size: -; d_call: -; cdr3_aa: CATSRDMQGVQETQYF; cdr3_nt: TGTGCCACCAGCAGAGATATGCAGGGCGTTCAAGAGACCCAGTACTTC
v_call: TRBV18; j_call: TRBJ1-6; clone_size: -; d_call: TRBD1; cdr3_aa: CASSPTGQYNSPLHF; cdr3_nt: TGTGCCAGCTCACCTACGGGACAGTATAATTCACCCCTCCACTTT
v_call: TRBV7-9; j_call: TRBJ2-3; clone_size: -; d_call: TRBD1; cdr3_aa: CASSLFGRPGQGRTDTQYF; cdr3_nt: TGTGCCAGCAGCTTATTCGGACGACCGGGACAGGGACGCACAGATACGCAGTATTTT
v_call: TRBV7-2; j_call: TRBJ2-3; clone_size: once; d_call: TRBD2; cdr3_aa: CASSLAGEGDTQYF; cdr3_nt: TGTGCCAGCAGCTTAGCGGGGGAGGGAGATACGCAGTATTTT
v_call: TRBV9; j_call: TRBJ1-4; clone_size: -; d_call: -; cdr3_aa: CASSVFDGVTNEKLFF; cdr3_nt: TGTGCCAGCAGCGTATTCGACGGTGTGACAAATGAAAAACTGTTTTTT
v_call: TRBV30; j_call: TRBJ1-2; clone_size: -; d_call: -; cdr3_aa: CAWSVGDTCADGYTF; cdr3_nt: TGTGCCTGGAGTGTTGGGGACACCTGTGCGGATGGCTACACCTTC
v_call: TRBV4-1; j_call: TRBJ1-1; clone_size: -; d_call: -; cdr3_aa: CASSQDTGFQAFF; cdr3_nt: TGCGCCAGCAGCCAAGATACGGGTTTCCAAGCTTTCTTT
v_call: TRBV7-6; j_call: TRBJ2-7; clone_size: once; d_call: TRBD1; cdr3_aa: CASSRLTGEYEQYF; cdr3_nt: TGTGCCAGCAGCCGCCTGACAGGGGAGTACGAGCAGTACTTC
v_call: TRBV28; j_call: TRBJ2-7; clone_size: -; d_call: -; cdr3_aa: CASSSATRGSPSEQYF; cdr3_nt: TGTGCCAGCAGTTCAGCCACTCGGGGGTCCCCCAGCGAGCAGTACTTC
v_call: TRBV5-6; j_call: TRBJ1-2; clone_size: -; d_call: -; cdr3_aa: CASSLRGISYGYTF; cdr3_nt: TGTGCCAGCAGCTTACGGGGGATAAGCTATGGCTACACCTTC
v_call: TRBV10-3; j_call: TRBJ1-6; clone_size: -; d_call: -; cdr3_aa: CAISETAAAPLHF; cdr3_nt: TGTGCCATCAGCGAAACAGCGGCGGCACCCCTCCACTTT
v_call: TRBV27; j_call: TRBJ2-7; clone_size: -; d_call: -; cdr3_aa: CASSFGQRFYEQYF; cdr3_nt: TGTGCCAGCAGTTTTGGACAGAGATTCTACGAGCAGTACTTC
v_call: TRBV6-6; j_call: TRBJ2-7; clone_size: -; d_call: TRBD1; cdr3_aa: CASRAGTVVSNEQYF; cdr3_nt: TGTGCCAGCAGGGCCGGGACAGTTGTTAGCAACGAGCAGTACTTC
v_call: TRBV5-1; j_call: TRBJ2-5; clone_size: -; d_call: -; cdr3_aa: CASSLWVGRETQYF; cdr3_nt: TGCGCCAGCAGCTTGTGGGTAGGGCGGGAGACCCAGTACTTC
v_call: TRBV7-2; j_call: TRBJ2-1; clone_size: -; d_call: TRBD2; cdr3_aa: CASSGRTSQNEQFF; cdr3_nt: TGTGCCAGCAGCGGCCGGACTAGTCAGAATGAGCAGTTCTTC